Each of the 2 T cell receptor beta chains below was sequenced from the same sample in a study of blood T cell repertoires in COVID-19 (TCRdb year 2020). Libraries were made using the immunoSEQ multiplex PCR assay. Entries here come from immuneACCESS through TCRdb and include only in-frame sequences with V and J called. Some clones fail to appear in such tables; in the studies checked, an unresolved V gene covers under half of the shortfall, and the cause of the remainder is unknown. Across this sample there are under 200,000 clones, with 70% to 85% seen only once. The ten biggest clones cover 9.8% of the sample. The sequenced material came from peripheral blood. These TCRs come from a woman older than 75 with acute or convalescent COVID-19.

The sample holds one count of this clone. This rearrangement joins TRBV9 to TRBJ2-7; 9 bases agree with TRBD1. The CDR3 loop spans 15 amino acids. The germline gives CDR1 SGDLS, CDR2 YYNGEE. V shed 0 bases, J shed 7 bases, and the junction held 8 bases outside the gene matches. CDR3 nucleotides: TGTGCCAGCAGCGTAGGGGGGACAGGGTCCGATGAGCAGTACTTC. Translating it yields CASSVGGTGSDEQYF.

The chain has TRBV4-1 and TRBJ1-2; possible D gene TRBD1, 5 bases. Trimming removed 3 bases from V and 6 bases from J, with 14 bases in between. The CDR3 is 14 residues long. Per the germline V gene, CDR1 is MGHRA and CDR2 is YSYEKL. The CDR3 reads CASSQGPFADGYTF. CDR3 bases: TGCGCCAGCAGCCAGGGGCCCTTTGCGGATGGCTACACCTTC.